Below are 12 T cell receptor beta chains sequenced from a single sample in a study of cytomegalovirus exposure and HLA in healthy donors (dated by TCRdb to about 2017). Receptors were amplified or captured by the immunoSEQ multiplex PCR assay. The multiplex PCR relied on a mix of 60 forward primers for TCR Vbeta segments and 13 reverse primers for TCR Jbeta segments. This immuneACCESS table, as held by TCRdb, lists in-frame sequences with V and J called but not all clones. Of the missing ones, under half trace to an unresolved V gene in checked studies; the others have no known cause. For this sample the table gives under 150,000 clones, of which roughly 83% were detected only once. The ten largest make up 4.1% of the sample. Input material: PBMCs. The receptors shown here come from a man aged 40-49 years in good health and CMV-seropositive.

The CDR3 DNA follows: TGCAGCGTTACAGGGAACTACGAGCAGTACTTC. Its protein product is CSVTGNYEQYF. V is TRBV29-1 and J is TRBJ2-7; D may be TRBD1 (6 bases). From germline, CDR1 is SQVTM and CDR2 ANQGSEA. The CDR3 is made up of 11 amino acids. The V and J ends lost 5 bases and 3 bases respectively, with 8 bases between them.

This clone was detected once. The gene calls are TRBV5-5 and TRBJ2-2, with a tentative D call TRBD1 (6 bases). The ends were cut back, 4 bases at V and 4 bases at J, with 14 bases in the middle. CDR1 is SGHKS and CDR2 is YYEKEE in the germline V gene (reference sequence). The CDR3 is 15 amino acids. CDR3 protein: CASSMNRAGTGELFF. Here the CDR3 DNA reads TGTGCCAGCAGCATGAACAGGGCGGGCACCGGGGAGCTGTTTTTT.

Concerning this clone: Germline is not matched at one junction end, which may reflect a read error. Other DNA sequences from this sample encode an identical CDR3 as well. The CDR3 DNA reads as TGTGCCATCGAGAACAGGGAAAGTGATGGCTACACTTTC. Protein: CAIENRESDGYTF. This chain connects TRBV6-6 to TRBJ1-2; possible D gene TRBD1, 6 bases. Germline assignment: CDR1 MNHNY and CDR2 SVGAGI (reference sequence). The CDR3 runs to 13 residues.

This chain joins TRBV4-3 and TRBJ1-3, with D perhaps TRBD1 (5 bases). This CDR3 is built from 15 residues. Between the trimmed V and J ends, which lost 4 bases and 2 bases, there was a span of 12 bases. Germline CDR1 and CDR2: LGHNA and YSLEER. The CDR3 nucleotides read TGCGCCAGCAGCCGAGGACAAAATCCTGGAAACACCATATATTTT. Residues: CASSRGQNPGNTIYF.

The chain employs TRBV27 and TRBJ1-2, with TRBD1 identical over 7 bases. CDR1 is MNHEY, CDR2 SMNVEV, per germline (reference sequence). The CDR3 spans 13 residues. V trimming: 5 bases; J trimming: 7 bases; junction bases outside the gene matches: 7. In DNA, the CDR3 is TGTGCCAGCAGTACCAAGGGGGCCCTTGGCTACACCTTC. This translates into CASSTKGALGYTF.

CDR3: CASSPEGQGANGYEQYF. CDR3 DNA: TGTGCCAGCAGCCCGGAGGGACAGGGGGCAAATGGGTACGAGCAGTACTTC. The rearrangement links TRBV5-6 to TRBJ2-7; 12 bases match TRBD1. V gave up 4 bases and J gave up 4 bases; unmatched junction bases: 12. CDR1 is SGHDT and CDR2 is YYEEEE in the germline V gene. This CDR3 has 17 amino acids.

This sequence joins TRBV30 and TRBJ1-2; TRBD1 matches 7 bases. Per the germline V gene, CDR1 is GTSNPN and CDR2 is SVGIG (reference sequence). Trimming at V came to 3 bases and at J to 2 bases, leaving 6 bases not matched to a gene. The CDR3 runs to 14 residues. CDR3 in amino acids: CAWSPDRLNYGYTF. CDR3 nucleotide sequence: TGTGCCTGGAGCCCGGACAGGCTAAACTATGGCTACACCTTC. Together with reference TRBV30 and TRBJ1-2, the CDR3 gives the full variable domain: SQTIHQWPATLVQPVGSPLSLECTVEGTSNPNLYWYRQAAGRGLQLLFYSVGIGQISSEVPQNLSASRPQDRQFILSSKKLLLSDSGFYLCAWSPDRLNYGYTFGSGTRLTVV.

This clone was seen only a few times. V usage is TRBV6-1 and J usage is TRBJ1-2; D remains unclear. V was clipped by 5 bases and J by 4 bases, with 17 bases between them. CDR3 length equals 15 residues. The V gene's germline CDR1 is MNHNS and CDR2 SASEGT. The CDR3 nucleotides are TGTGCCAGCAGTCCCTCTAGAGTCGGGAGCTATGGCTACACCTTC. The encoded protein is CASSPSRVGSYGYTF.

CDR3 sequence: CASRKEGFSYEQYF. The CDR3 DNA reads as TGTGCCAGCAGGAAAGAGGGTTTTTCCTACGAGCAGTACTTC. The rearrangement uses TRBV6-5 and TRBJ2-7, with D perhaps matching TRBD2 (5 bases). Germline CDR1 is MNHEY and CDR2 is SVGAGI. This CDR3 is built from 14 residues. Trimming removed 6 bases at V and 1 base at J, with 13 bases between.

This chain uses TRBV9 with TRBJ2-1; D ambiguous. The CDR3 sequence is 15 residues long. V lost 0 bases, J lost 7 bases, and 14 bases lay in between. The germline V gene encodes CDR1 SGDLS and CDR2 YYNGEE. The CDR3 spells CASSVATGAWNEQFF. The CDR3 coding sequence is TGTGCCAGCAGCGTAGCTACCGGAGCGTGGAATGAGCAGTTCTTC.

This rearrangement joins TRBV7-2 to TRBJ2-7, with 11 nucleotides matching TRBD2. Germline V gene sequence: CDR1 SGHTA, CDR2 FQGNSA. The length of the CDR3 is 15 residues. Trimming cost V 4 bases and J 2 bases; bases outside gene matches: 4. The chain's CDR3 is CASSSRTSGPYEQYF. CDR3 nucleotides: TGTGCCAGCAGCTCCCGGACTAGCGGGCCCTACGAGCAGTACTTC. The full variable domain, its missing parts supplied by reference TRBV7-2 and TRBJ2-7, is GAGVSQSPSNKVTEKGKDVELRCDPISGHTALYWYRQSLGQGLEFLIYFQGNSAPDKSGLPSDRFSAERTGGSVSTLTIQRTQQEDSAVYLCASSSRTSGPYEQYFGPGTRLTVT.

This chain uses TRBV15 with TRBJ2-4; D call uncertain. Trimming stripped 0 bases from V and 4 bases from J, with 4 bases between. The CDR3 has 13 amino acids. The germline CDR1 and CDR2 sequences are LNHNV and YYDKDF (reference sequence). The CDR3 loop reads CATSRDVKNIQYF. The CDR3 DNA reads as TGTGCCACCAGCAGAGACGTAAAAAACATTCAGTACTTC. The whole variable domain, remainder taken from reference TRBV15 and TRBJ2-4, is DAMVIQNPRYQVTQFGKPVTLSCSQTLNHNVMYWYQQKSSQAPKLLFHYYDKDFNNEADTPDNFQSRRPNTSFCFLDIRSPGLGDTAMYLCATSRDVKNIQYFGAGTRLSVL.